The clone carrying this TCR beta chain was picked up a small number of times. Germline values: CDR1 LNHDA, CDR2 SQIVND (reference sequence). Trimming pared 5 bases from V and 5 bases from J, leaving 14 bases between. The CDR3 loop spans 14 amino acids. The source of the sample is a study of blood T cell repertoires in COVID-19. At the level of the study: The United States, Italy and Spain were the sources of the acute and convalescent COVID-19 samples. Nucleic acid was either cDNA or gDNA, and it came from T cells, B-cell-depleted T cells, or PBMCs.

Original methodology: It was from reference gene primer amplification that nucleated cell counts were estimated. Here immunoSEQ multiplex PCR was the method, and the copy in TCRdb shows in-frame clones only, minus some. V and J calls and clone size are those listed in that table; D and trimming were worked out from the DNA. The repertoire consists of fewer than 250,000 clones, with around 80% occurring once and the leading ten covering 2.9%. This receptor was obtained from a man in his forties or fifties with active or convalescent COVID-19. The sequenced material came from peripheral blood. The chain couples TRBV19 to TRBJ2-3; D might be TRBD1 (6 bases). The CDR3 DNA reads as TGTGCCAGTAGTCCGGCGACAGGTGGAGATACGCAGTATTTT. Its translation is CASSPATGGDTQYF.